This T cell receptor (beta chain) was obtained from a study of cytomegalovirus exposure and HLA in healthy donors. Donors were ostensibly healthy at sampling, although undocumented immune exposures were probable. Germline assignment: CDR1 SGHTA and CDR2 FQGTGA. Losses at the gene ends were 3 bases for V and 4 bases for J; bases not matched to a gene: 4. This CDR3 has 15 amino acids. With 60 Vbeta and 13 Jbeta primers, the PCR was carried out. Method: immunoSEQ multiplex PCR; TCRdb's copy keeps in-frame clones and lacks some. Of 150,000 or so clones in the sample, approximately 80% are singletons; the top ten hold under 15%. In its sample, this clone was seen once. Its antigen remains unidentified. Study-level points and caveats: TRBV6-2, TRBV6-3 and some other V segments were excluded as indistinguishable.

The specimen sequenced was PBMCs. The receptor's source is a woman in her thirties or forties in good health and CMV-seronegative. The V gene is TRBV7-3, the J gene TRBJ2-5; 11 bases are shared with TRBD1. CDR3 DNA: TGTGCCAGCAGCTTGGGACAGGGGGTGGGAGAGACCCAGTACTTC. The encoded protein is CASSLGQGVGETQYF.